This passage covers 4 T cell receptor beta chains from one sample sequenced in a study of spatial heterogeneity in lung cancer (dated by TCRdb to about 2019). Library creation used 5' RACE. Sequencing used a NextSeq 500. TCRdb reanalyzed the raw reads on its own, using fastp at Q25 for trimming and MiXCR for clone calling, and kept in-frame beta chains. CDR3 protein sequences are deduplicated, and each keeps its most common genes and DNA. The sample yields some 41,000 distinct CDR3 sequences; about 11% were counted once. The top ten hold approximately 17% of the sample. The time point label of this sample denotes: blood at routine non-recurrence follow-up after resection. The material sequenced was PBMCs, taken at follow-up. The receptors were sampled from a female donor with early-stage non-small cell lung cancer.

Ten or more counts support this clonotype. The rearrangement joins TRBV5-6 to TRBJ2-2; no reliable D call. The CDR3 has 11 amino acids. The V end lost 5 bases, the J end lost 7 bases, and 6 bases lay between the germline ends. Germline V gives CDR1 SGHDT, CDR2 YYEEEE. CDR3 sequence reads: CASSFLGELFF. CDR3 DNA: TGTGCCAGCAGTTTTCTCGGGGAGCTGTTTTTT.

The J gene is TRBJ2-3, the V gene TRBV7-2, with D unresolved. Trimming cost V 1 base and J 8 bases, with 19 bases left between them. Germline values: CDR1 SGHTA, CDR2 FQGNSA. The CDR3 length is 16 residues. DNA for the CDR3: TGTGCCAGCAGCTTAGGGGTGCAGGCCGGGTATGGTACGCAGTATTTT. Its translation: CASSLGVQAGYGTQYF.

This clonotype was counted many times. The chain uses TRBV18 and TRBJ1-2; 10 positions agree with TRBD1. Germline trimming cut 3 bases from V and 7 bases from J; bases unmatched to any gene: 5. CDR1 is KGHSH and CDR2 is LQKENI in the germline V gene. CDR3 length: 14 amino acids. CDR3 sequence reads: CASSPRDRGRGYTF. The CDR3 coding sequence is TGTGCCAGCTCACCTAGGGACAGGGGCCGTGGCTACACCTTC.

This clonotype came up many times. V is TRBV19 and J is TRBJ2-2; D is possibly TRBD2 (6 bases). CDR1 and CDR2 from the germline V gene are LNHDA and SQIVND (reference sequence). This CDR3 region has 15 residues. V was cut by 2 bases and J by 4 bases, with 11 bases left in between. The DNA for the CDR3 is TGTGCCAGTAGTATAAGGCCGGGAGCCACCGGGGAGCTGTTTTTT. As protein: CASSIRPGATGELFF.